The rows below give T cell receptor beta chains drawn from one sample of a study of cytomegalovirus exposure and HLA in healthy donors. Clones were read by immunoSEQ multiplex PCR, and TCRdb kept only the in-frame ones, dropping some. The sample contains 95,000 to 150,000 clones, around 80% of which appear only once. The specimen sequenced was PBMCs. The origin of the receptors is a man aged 25-45 years in good health and CMV-seronegative. Both conserved end residues are part of each CDR3. The order of the fields is V gene, D gene, clone size, J gene, CDR3 protein, CDR3 DNA. The D gene is left open where the match is weak. A row's size may be missing; if present it is once, few, many or a size class.

V gene: TRBV28; D gene: TRBD1; clone size: NA; J gene: TRBJ1-2; CDR3 protein: CASRPTGTGSGYGYTF; CDR3 DNA: TGTGCCAGCAGGCCGACCGGGACAGGGTCTGGCTATGGCTACACCTTC
V gene: TRBV27; D gene: TRBD1; clone size: NA; J gene: TRBJ1-2; CDR3 protein: CASSLAGQGGYGYTF; CDR3 DNA: TGTGCCAGCAGCCTTGCGGGACAGGGAGGCTATGGCTACACCTTC
V gene: TRBV27; D gene: TRBD2; clone size: NA; J gene: TRBJ2-2; CDR3 protein: CASSLPSGTITGELFF; CDR3 DNA: TGTGCCAGCAGTTTACCAAGCGGGACTATCACCGGGGAGCTGTTTTTT
V gene: TRBV5-6; D gene: TRBD2; clone size: NA; J gene: TRBJ2-3; CDR3 protein: CASSFSSGRTSTDTQYF; CDR3 DNA: TGTGCCAGCAGCTTTTCCAGCGGGAGAACTAGCACAGATACGCAGTATTTT
V gene: TRBV28; D gene: NA; clone size: few; J gene: TRBJ1-1; CDR3 protein: CASSFSPIRNTEAFF; CDR3 DNA: TGTGCCAGCAGTTTTTCCCCGATTAGGAACACTGAAGCTTTCTTT
V gene: TRBV28; D gene: NA; clone size: NA; J gene: TRBJ2-7; CDR3 protein: CASGETGSYEQYF; CDR3 DNA: TGTGCCAGCGGAGAGACAGGTTCCTACGAGCAGTACTTC
V gene: TRBV4-1; D gene: NA; clone size: NA; J gene: TRBJ1-1; CDR3 protein: CASSQDRTGNTEAFF; CDR3 DNA: TGCGCCAGCAGCCAAGATCGAACGGGGAACACTGAAGCTTTCTTT
V gene: TRBV5-1; D gene: NA; clone size: NA; J gene: TRBJ2-7; CDR3 protein: CASSFDSVSYEQYF; CDR3 DNA: TGCGCCAGCAGCTTCGACAGCGTCTCCTACGAGCAGTACTTC
V gene: TRBV9; D gene: TRBD1; clone size: once; J gene: TRBJ1-2; CDR3 protein: CASSVAGQGAANYGYTF; CDR3 DNA: TGTGCCAGCAGCGTAGCCGGACAGGGGGCTGCTAACTATGGCTACACCTTC
V gene: TRBV15; D gene: NA; clone size: NA; J gene: TRBJ1-5; CDR3 protein: CATSRSRSEPQHF; CDR3 DNA: TGTGCCACCAGCAGGAGTCGGTCGGAGCCCCAGCATTTT
V gene: TRBV9; D gene: TRBD1; clone size: NA; J gene: TRBJ2-1; CDR3 protein: CASSLTGDPRNEQFF; CDR3 DNA: TGTGCCAGCAGCTTGACAGGGGACCCCCGCAATGAGCAGTTCTTC
V gene: TRBV7-2; D gene: NA; clone size: NA; J gene: TRBJ1-2; CDR3 protein: CASSLEHSNYGYTF; CDR3 DNA: TGTGCCAGCAGCTTAGAGCACAGTAACTATGGCTACACCTTC
V gene: TRBV27; D gene: TRBD1; clone size: NA; J gene: TRBJ1-5; CDR3 protein: CASREAGQGSNQPQHF; CDR3 DNA: TGTGCCAGCAGGGAGGCGGGACAGGGAAGCAATCAGCCCCAGCATTTT
V gene: TRBV7-3; D gene: NA; clone size: once; J gene: TRBJ1-2; CDR3 protein: CASTEGGVGYTF; CDR3 DNA: TGTGCCAGCACCGAGGGGGGGGTGGGCTACACCTTC
V gene: TRBV6-1; D gene: NA; clone size: NA; J gene: TRBJ1-1; CDR3 protein: CASGPTENTEAFF; CDR3 DNA: TGTGCCAGCGGCCCTACAGAGAACACTGAAGCTTTCTTT
V gene: TRBV7-9; D gene: TRBD1; clone size: few; J gene: TRBJ2-7; CDR3 protein: CASSLSPETGGSYEQYF; CDR3 DNA: TGTGCCAGCAGCTTGTCCCCTGAGACAGGGGGCAGCTACGAGCAGTACTTC
V gene: TRBV15; D gene: TRBD1; clone size: NA; J gene: TRBJ1-6; CDR3 protein: CATSRAQTGSYNSPLHF; CDR3 DNA: TGTGCCACCAGCAGAGCCCAGACAGGGTCCTATAATTCACCCCTCCACTTT
V gene: TRBV5-8; D gene: TRBD1; clone size: NA; J gene: TRBJ1-2; CDR3 protein: CASSSRGTGDNYGYTF; CDR3 DNA: TGTGCCAGCAGCTCCCGGGGGACAGGGGATAACTATGGCTACACCTTC